This T cell receptor (beta chain) is drawn from a study of OX40 agonist ivuxolimab in advanced cancers. Findings and limits, study-wide: No antigen was identified for the clonally expanded peripheral T cells.

Concerning this clone itself: Its target is unknown.

TCRdb keeps only in-frame clones here, not all; method: immunoSEQ multiplex PCR. The top ten clones hold roughly 5.5% of a sample with roughly 100,000 clones, around 85% of them seen once. The sample consisted of CD4+ or CD8+ T cells sorted from blood, taken in a trial of the OX40 agonist ivuxolimab. This TCR derives from an adult with an advanced solid tumor such as melanoma, head and neck, liver or kidney cancer.

The CDR3 region is CASSSQGVSSYEQYF. DNA for the CDR3: TGTGCCAGTAGTTCCCAGGGGGTAAGCTCCTACGAGCAGTACTTC. The genes are TRBV19 and TRBJ2-5; 7 nucleotides align to TRBD1. The end of the DNA aligns better with TRBJ2-7, so the J call may be wrong. The length of the CDR3 is 15 residues. The germline gives CDR1 LNHDA, CDR2 SQIVND (reference sequence).